This T cell receptor beta chain emerged from a study of tumor and adjacent non-tumor tissue in lung cancer. Study findings and constraints: TCR diversity was significantly greater in tumor than normal lung tissue.

TCRbeta libraries were built with three rounds of nested PCR, modified from ARM-PCR. TCRdb independently ran MiXCR on the multiplex PCR reads; one entry per CDR3 protein. The profile shows about 93,000 distinct CDR3 sequences, about 72% of them singletons. The CDR3 contains 11 residues. Germline V lookup: CDR1 SQVTM, CDR2 ANQGSEA. V was shortened by 4 bases and J by 4 bases, with 5 bases between the two germline ends. This clonotype was recorded at least ten times. Antigen specificity is unknown. The template was RNA from unsorted bulk tissue. Between August and November 2014, newly diagnosed, chemotherapy-naive lung cancer patients underwent thoracic surgery in China.

J is TRBJ1-5 and V is TRBV29-1, with D possibly being TRBD1 (5 bases). Input material: lung tumor tissue. This receptor was obtained from a man aged 60 to 69 with non-small cell lung cancer. The chain's CDR3 is CSVGQNQPQHF. CDR3 in DNA: TGCAGCGTTGGACAGAATCAGCCCCAGCATTTT.